This T cell receptor (beta chain) emerged from a study of T cells in localized non-small cell lung cancer. Findings of the study overall: For the top 100 tumor clones, a median about 57 also appeared in adjacent lung. Blood T cell density predicted longer survival; adjacent-lung clonality, shorter. In uninvolved adjacent lung, T cell clonality reached its highest value, exceeding tumor.

V was pared by 6 bases and J by 8 bases, with 4 bases of the junction left unmatched. Looked up from germline, CDR1 is SGHDT and CDR2 is YYEEEE. The CDR3 extends over 13 amino acids. Libraries were prepared by immunoSEQ multiplex PCR; TCRdb keeps only in-frame clonotypes and omits some of them. The sample carries 10,000 to 15,000 clones, roughly 86% recorded once. Concerning this clone: Its antigen is not known.

The sample was peripheral blood, taken before any cancer treatment. The chain is built from TRBV5-6 and TRBJ1-6; 8 bases agree with TRBD1. The sequence came from a male donor aged 60 or over with stage III lung adenocarcinoma. The CDR3 region is CASNGQGHSPLHF. In nucleotides, the CDR3 is TGTGCCAGCAATGGACAGGGTCATTCACCCCTCCACTTT.